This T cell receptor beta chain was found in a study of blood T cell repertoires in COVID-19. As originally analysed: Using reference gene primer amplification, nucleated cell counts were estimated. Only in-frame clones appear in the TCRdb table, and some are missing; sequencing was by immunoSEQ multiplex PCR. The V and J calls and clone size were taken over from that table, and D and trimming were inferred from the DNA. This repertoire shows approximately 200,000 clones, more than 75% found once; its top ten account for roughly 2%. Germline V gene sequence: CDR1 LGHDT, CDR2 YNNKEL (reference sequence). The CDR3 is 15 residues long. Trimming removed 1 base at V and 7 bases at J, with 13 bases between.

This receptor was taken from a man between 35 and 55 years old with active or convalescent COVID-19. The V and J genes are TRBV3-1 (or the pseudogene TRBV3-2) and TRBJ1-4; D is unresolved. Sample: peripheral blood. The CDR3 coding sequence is TGTGCCAGCAGCCAAGGTATGGCTGGTGGTGAAAAACTGTTTTTT. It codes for CASSQGMAGGEKLFF.